This T cell receptor (beta chain) was retrieved from a study of long-term antiretroviral therapy in people with HIV. Survey level was the resolution at which the v3.0 immunoSEQ assay ran. The protocol was immunoSEQ multiplex PCR, while the TCRdb copy is restricted to in-frame clones and leaves out a portion. The data contain approximately 17,000 clones, approximately 80% of them singletons. Participants living with HIV all received treatment in the United States. Samples held roughly 1-11 million cryopreserved PBMC, and DNA extraction followed. Germline CDR1 SGHDT, CDR2 YYEEEE. The CDR3 loop spans 17 amino acids. V was shortened by 4 bases and J by 5 bases, with 24 bases between the two germline ends.

The clonotype was recovered from a woman between 18 and 29 years old with HIV. Sequencing was performed on unsorted PBMCs, taken 0.6 years after starting antiretroviral therapy. V is TRBV5-6 and J is TRBJ2-5; possible D gene TRBD1, 10 bases. The CDR3 DNA reads TGTGCCAGCAGCGACAGGGGGCGGGAGGGGTTCTTGGAGACCCAGTACTTC. Translating it yields CASSDRGREGFLETQYF.